This record looks at one TCR beta chain sequence and its context. With random hexamers, roughly 0.45 to 1 ug RNA was reverse transcribed. TCRdb called the immunoSEQ multiplex PCR reads again in MiXCR, with one record for every CDR3 protein. The sample yields about 210,000 distinct CDR3 sequences, around 95% seen once. TCR beta was sequenced from blood CD8+ and CD4+ T cells. The data stem from a study of CD8 T cells in Susac syndrome. Trimming removed 5 bases at V and 2 bases at J, with 13 bases between. The germline V gene encodes CDR1 LNHDA and CDR2 SQIVND (reference sequence). The CDR3 length is 14 residues.

Sequencing input: CD4+ T cells from PBMCs. The chain carries TRBV19 and TRBJ2-7; D remains ambiguous. The receptor comes from a human donor with multiple sclerosis. The CDR3 reads CASSSSGTTYEQYF. CDR3 in DNA: TGTGCCAGTAGTTCCTCCGGTACCACCTACGAGCAGTACTTC. Full variable domain (rest looked up from reference TRBV19 and TRBJ2-7): DGGITQSPKYLFRKEGQNVTLSCEQNLNHDAMYWYRQDPGQGLRLIYYSQIVNDFQKGDIAEGYSVSREKKESFPLTVTSAQKNPTAFYLCASSSSGTTYEQYFGPGTRLTVT.